The entry that follows covers one T cell receptor beta chain sequence. Its antigen remains unknown. This sample stems from a study of a mutant IDH1 vaccine in newly diagnosed glioma. This table comes from immunoSEQ multiplex PCR, and its TCRdb copy is limited to in-frame clones, with some not included. In the table there are about 77,000 clones, around 83% of which are singletons. Time point of the sample: week 23, last vaccination. A 20-mer mutant IDH1 peptide at 300 ug was injected subcutaneously with topical imiquimod. This CDR3 comprises 15 residues. CDR1 is MDHEN and CDR2 is SYDVKM in the germline V gene. Between the trimmed V and J ends, which lost 5 bases and 7 bases, there was a span of 17 bases.

The receptor comes from a woman aged 45-65 years with glioma. The gene calls are TRBV28 and TRBJ1-4, with D perhaps TRBD1 (5 bases). The specimen comprised PBMCs, sampled from a glioma patient whose treatment included an IDH1 peptide vaccine. CDR3 protein: CASSTPQAGSEKLFF. The CDR3 region has the DNA TGTGCCAGCAGTACGCCCCAGGCAGGGAGTGAAAAACTGTTTTTT.